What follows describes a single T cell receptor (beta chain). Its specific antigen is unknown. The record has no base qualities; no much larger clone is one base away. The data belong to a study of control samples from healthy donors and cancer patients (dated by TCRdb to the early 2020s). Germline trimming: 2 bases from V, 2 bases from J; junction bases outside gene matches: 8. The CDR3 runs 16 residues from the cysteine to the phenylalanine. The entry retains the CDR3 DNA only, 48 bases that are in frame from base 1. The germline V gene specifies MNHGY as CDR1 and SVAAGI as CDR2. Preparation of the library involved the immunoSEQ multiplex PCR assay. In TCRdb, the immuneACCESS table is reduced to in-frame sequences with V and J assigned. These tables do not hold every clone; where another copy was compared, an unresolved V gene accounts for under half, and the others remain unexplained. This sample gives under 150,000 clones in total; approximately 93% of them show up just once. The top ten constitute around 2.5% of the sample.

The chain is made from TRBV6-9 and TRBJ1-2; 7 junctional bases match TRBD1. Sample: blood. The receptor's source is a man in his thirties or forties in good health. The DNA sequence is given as TGTGCCAGCAGTTATCTTGGGACAGTGACCAACTATGGCTACACCTTC. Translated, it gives CASSYLGTVTNYGYTF.